This record covers a single TCR beta chain. The trim removed 8 bases at V and 8 bases at J, leaving 10 bases unmatched. Germline CDR1 LNHDA, CDR2 SQIVND (reference sequence). The CDR3 sequence is 14 residues long. This sample was included in a study of T cells in Graves' hyperthyroidism and ophthalmopathy. RNA transcripts yielded amplified TCR beta CDR3 regions. The HTBI primer set drove a first-round RT-PCR of the TCR CDR3. TCRdb analysed the multiplex PCR reads with MiXCR anew, one entry per CDR3 protein. The data hold some 350,000 distinct CDR3 sequences, with roughly 15% observed a single time. The receptor comes from a woman aged 60-70 years with Graves' ophthalmopathy. Sequencing was done on a sample of blood. This chain connects TRBV19 to TRBJ2-4, with 9 nucleotides matching TRBD1. The CDR3 DNA reads as TGTGCCAGTGGACCGGGACAGGGAGTTTACATTCAGTACTTC. It is translated as CASGPGQGVYIQYF.